This TCR beta chain was sequenced in a study of T cells in Graves' hyperthyroidism and ophthalmopathy. The study's findings and limits: The model anticipated ophthalmopathy a median approximately 6.5 months pre-onset. Appearing also in blood were most of the thyroid clonotypes expanded above 0.001.

This clonotype showed up just once. Its antigen is as yet unknown. This clone may be a read error of a much larger clone one base away. This CDR3 is built from 15 residues. V lost 4 bases and J lost 2, with 15 bases in between. Germline V gene sequence: CDR1 SGDLS, CDR2 YYNGEE. RNA transcripts provided the source from which TCR beta CDR3 regions were amplified. HTBI primers were the set used in a first-round RT-PCR of the TCR CDR3. TCRdb re-called the multiplex PCR reads with MiXCR, one entry per CDR3 protein. Altogether hundreds of thousands of distinct CDR3 sequences are present, around 40% being singletons, with the ten largest covering 30% to 40%.

This TCR was recovered from a woman in her thirties or forties with Graves' hyperthyroidism. The J gene is TRBJ1-1, the V gene TRBV9; D gene unclear. The sequencing sample was made of blood. The DNA for the CDR3 is TGTGCCAGCAGCTCCTGTGGCAGGCTAAACACTGAAGCTTTCTTT. This sequence encodes CASSSCGRLNTEAFF.